One sample yielded the 7 T cell receptor beta chains listed below, sequenced in a study of graft-versus-host responses after intestinal transplantation. Repertoires were generated with immunoSEQ multiplex PCR, while TCRdb's copy carries only in-frame clones and drops some. The table lists about 97,000 clones, 75% to 95% of them singletons, with about 16% in the top ten. Source: PBMCs, taken approximately 420 days after intestinal transplant. These receptors were taken from a human patient who received an intestinal transplant, so some T cells may come from the graft donor.

This rearrangement joins TRBV2 to TRBJ1-5; 7 bases agree with TRBD1. The CDR3 contains 16 residues. J lost 3 bases, V lost 6 bases, and 11 bases had no gene match. The germline V gene encodes CDR1 SNHLY and CDR2 FYNNEI. In DNA, the CDR3 is TGTGCCAGCAGGATAGGGGGACAGCCAGTCAATCAGCCCCAGCATTTT. This gives the protein CASRIGGQPVNQPQHF. Full variable domain (outside the CDR3, taken from reference TRBV2 and TRBJ1-5): EPEVTQTPSHQVTQMGQEVILRCVPISNHLYFYWYRQILGQKVEFLVSFYNNEISEKSEIFDDQFSVERPDGSNFTLKIRSTKLEDSAMYFCASRIGGQPVNQPQHFGDGTRLSIL.

The chain recombines TRBV10-2 with TRBJ1-1; 8 positions agree with TRBD1. This CDR3 region has 13 residues. J gave up 4 bases and V 7 bases, and 5 bases lay outside the gene matches. Germline V gene sequence: CDR1 WSHSY, CDR2 SAAADI. The CDR3 DNA reads TGCGCCAGCACCGAGACAGGGGCCACTGAAGCTTTCTTT. Its translation is CASTETGATEAFF.

This chain uses TRBV5-8 with TRBJ1-3; a possible D gene is TRBD1 (5 bases). The CDR3 has 16 amino acids. The germline V gene encodes CDR1 SGHTS and CDR2 YDEGEE. V was pared by 0 bases and J by 0 bases, with 10 bases between. The CDR3 here is CASSLGVGGSGNTIYF. CDR3 DNA: TGTGCCAGCAGCTTGGGAGTGGGGGGCTCTGGAAACACCATATATTTT.

This chain uses TRBV29-1 with TRBJ2-7; the match to TRBD1 covers 7 bases. This CDR3 is 14 amino acids long. Germline V gives CDR1 SQVTM, CDR2 ANQGSEA. V gave up 6 bases and J gave up 3 bases; unmatched junction bases: 11. The CDR3, as DNA: TGCAGCGTGAGGTCCGGGACAGCAAACTACGAGCAGTACTTC. It is translated as CSVRSGTANYEQYF.

This chain uses TRBV6-1 with TRBJ2-5, with TRBD2 as a possible D gene (6 bases). The CDR3 spans 15 residues. The ends were cut back, 2 bases at V and 2 bases at J, with 12 bases in the middle. Germline V gene data show CDR1 as MNHNS and CDR2 as SASEGT. CDR3 amino acids: CASSERRAVQETQYF. CDR3 bases: TGTGCCAGCAGTGAAAGGAGGGCGGTTCAAGAGACCCAGTACTTC.

The chain is built from TRBV10-3 and TRBJ2-7; no definite D call. CDR1 and CDR2 from the germline V gene are ENHRY and SYGVKD. This CDR3 comprises 14 residues. The ends were cut back, 4 bases at V and 0 bases at J, with 10 bases in the middle. The CDR3 coding sequence is TGTGCCATCAGTGCGGCACAGAGCTCCTACGAGCAGTACTTC. This translates into CAISAAQSSYEQYF.

The chain recombines TRBV5-4 with TRBJ1-4; tentatively, D is TRBD1 (6 bases). The CDR3 contains 19 residues. Trimming cost V 0 bases and J 5 bases, with 23 bases left between them. The germline V gene has CDR1 SGHNT and CDR2 YYREEE (reference sequence). This CDR3 is CASSLAGVDAVGTNEKLFF. The CDR3, as DNA: TGTGCCAGCAGCTTGGCCGGGGTCGATGCGGTGGGGACAAATGAAAAACTGTTTTTT.